Here is one TCR beta chain with its context. Distinct nucleotide sequences in the sample also encode this CDR3. This sample is part of a study of blood T cell repertoires in COVID-19. Turning to the study itself: Samples representing acute and convalescent COVID-19 were sourced from the United States, Italy and Spain. Nucleic acid was either cDNA or gDNA, and it came from T cells, B-cell-depleted T cells, or PBMCs.

As processed by the authors: Estimation of nucleated cell counts was performed using reference gene primer amplification. Measured with immunoSEQ multiplex PCR; TCRdb has only the in-frame clones, and not every one. The V and J calls and clone size come from that table; D and trimming were worked out from the DNA. The sample lists 150,000 to 180,000 clones, 76% occurring once. This CDR3 contains 14 residues. CDR1 is LGHDT and CDR2 is YNNKEL in the germline V gene (reference sequence). V lost 1 base and J 7 bases, leaving 8 bases between the germline ends. This chain links TRBV3-1 (or the pseudogene TRBV3-2) with TRBJ1-6; D call uncertain. The clonotype originates from a woman of 80 years or more with acute or convalescent COVID-19. The sample comprised peripheral blood. The CDR3 DNA reads as TGTGCCAGCAGCCAAGGTCCGGGAAATTCACCCCTCCACTTT. It codes for CASSQGPGNSPLHF.